Shown below are 29 T cell receptor beta chains from a single sample sequenced in a study of blood T cell repertoires in COVID-19 (dated by TCRdb to the early 2020s). The library came from the immunoSEQ multiplex PCR assay. The clones in this table, taken by TCRdb from immuneACCESS, are in-frame only. Not every clone is retained; where verified, under half of the shortfall comes from an unresolved V gene, and the cause of the rest is unknown. The sample table contains over 150,000 clones; only one count was recorded for 80% to 85% of them. The ten largest account for roughly a tenth of the sample. What was sequenced was peripheral blood. The source is a man between 65 and 85 years old with active or convalescent COVID-19.

The V and J genes are TRBV6-2 or TRBV6-3 and TRBJ2-1; 9 bases align to TRBD1. The CDR3 loop spans 15 amino acids. Losses at the gene ends were 5 bases for V and 8 bases for J; bases not matched to a gene: 10. Germline CDR1 MNHEY, CDR2 SVGEGT. This CDR3 reads CASSNLGTGRDEQFF. CDR3 bases: TGTGCCAGCAGTAACCTTGGGACAGGGCGAGATGAGCAGTTCTTC.

The gene calls are TRBV5-8 and TRBJ1-5, with a possible D match to TRBD1 (6 bases). The CDR3 runs to 15 residues. Germline CDR1 and CDR2: SGHTS and YDEGEE. The germline V and J ends were trimmed by 4 bases and 7 bases, with 18 bases remaining between them. CDR3 sequence (DNA): TGTGCCAGCAGCGGCCTACAGGGAAGAGGGCAGCCCCAGCATTTT. Its translation is CASSGLQGRGQPQHF.

This clone has a handful of counts. The chain employs TRBV7-9 and TRBJ1-2, with 10 bases identical to TRBD1. Trimming took 0 bases from V and 7 from J; bases not matched to a gene: 5. The germline V gene encodes CDR1 SEHNR and CDR2 FQNEAQ (reference sequence). The CDR3 totals 15 residues. As DNA, the CDR3 is TGTGCCAGCAGCTTAGCGGGACAGGGGTCTCGTGGCTACACCTTC. This encodes CASSLAGQGSRGYTF.

The V and J genes are TRBV27 and TRBJ2-7; 8 bases match TRBD1. Germline V lookup: CDR1 MNHEY, CDR2 SMNVEV (reference sequence). The CDR3 extends over 14 amino acids. The J segment lost 3 bases and the V segment lost 5 bases, leaving 6 bases of the junction unmatched. Here the CDR3 reads CASSPRQGYYEQYF. CDR3 coding DNA: TGTGCCAGCAGTCCCCGACAGGGGTACTACGAGCAGTACTTC.

J is TRBJ2-6 and V is TRBV3-1 (or the pseudogene TRBV3-2); D might be TRBD2 (5 bases). Trimming removed 0 bases from V and 4 bases from J, with 10 bases in between. The CDR3 is 16 residues long. CDR1 LGHDT and CDR2 YNNKEL come from the germline V gene (reference sequence). CDR3 loop: CASSQDRGLGANVLTF. In nucleotides, the CDR3 is TGTGCCAGCAGCCAAGATCGGGGTTTAGGGGCCAACGTCCTGACTTTC.

This clone showed up just once. This chain links TRBV7-9 with TRBJ1-4, with D possibly matching TRBD1 (5 bases). The CDR3 consists of 13 residues. The germline V and J ends were trimmed by 5 bases and 7 bases, with 11 bases remaining between them. CDR1 SEHNR and CDR2 FQNEAQ come from the germline V gene (reference sequence). The CDR3 DNA reads TGTGCCAGCAGCCGCGGGGGAGCTGAAAAACTGTTTTTT. Amino acids: CASSRGGAEKLFF.

The chain employs TRBV7-8 and TRBJ2-1, with TRBD1 matching over 10 bases. V lost 1 base, J lost 6 bases, and 12 bases stayed unmatched. The length of the CDR3 is 18 residues. CDR1 and CDR2 (germline): SGHVS, FQNEAQ. The CDR3: CASSLGRTGGFRGNEQFF. Written as DNA, the CDR3 is TGTGCCAGCAGCTTAGGTCGGACAGGGGGTTTTAGGGGCAATGAGCAGTTCTTC.

V usage is TRBV15 and J usage is TRBJ2-2; D not resolved. The CDR3 spans 15 residues. In germline, CDR1 is LNHNV, CDR2 YYDKDF (reference sequence). V gave up 0 bases and J gave up 8 bases, with 13 bases separating them. CDR3 in DNA: TGTGCCACCAGCAGAGATCTTAGTTCGTCTGGGGAGCTGTTTTTT. This encodes CATSRDLSSSGELFF.

The chain employs TRBV11-2 and TRBJ2-7; 7 nucleotides line up with TRBD2. CDR1 is SGHAT and CDR2 is FQNNGV in the germline V gene. After removal of 3 bases from V and 0 bases from J, the junction contained 5 bases not matched to a gene. The CDR3 runs to 15 residues. The CDR3 protein is CASSLGGDYSYEQYF. The CDR3 DNA reads TGTGCCAGCAGCTTGGGGGGGGACTACTCCTACGAGCAGTACTTC.

This clone has only one observation. V is TRBV24-1 and J is TRBJ2-1, with 9 bases matching TRBD2. Germline values: CDR1 KGHDR, CDR2 SFDVKD. V was clipped by 5 bases and J by 4 bases; unmatched bases: 8. This CDR3 region has 16 residues. CDR3: CATSGPGLAVYNEQFF. The CDR3 DNA reads TGTGCCACCAGTGGTCCGGGACTAGCAGTATACAATGAGCAGTTCTTC.

The chain recombines TRBV5-1 with TRBJ1-2; 8 bases agree with TRBD1. In germline, CDR1 is SGHRS, CDR2 YFSETQ. The CDR3 has 14 residues. V shed 0 bases, J shed 6 bases, and the junction held 4 bases outside the gene matches. CDR3 nucleotides: TGCGCCAGCAGCTTGGTTCAGGGGGCGGATGGCTACACCTTC. Its translation is CASSLVQGADGYTF.

The J gene is TRBJ1-2, the V gene TRBV19, with D possibly being TRBD1 (6 bases). This CDR3 has 14 residues. Trimming removed 11 bases at V and 2 bases at J, with 18 bases between. In germline, CDR1 is LNHDA, CDR2 SQIVND (reference sequence). CDR3 residues: CASPRDKENYGYTF. DNA of the CDR3: TGTGCCTCCCCCCGGGACAAGGAAAACTATGGCTACACCTTC.

This clone showed up just a few times. The rearrangement uses TRBV11-2 and TRBJ2-3; 11 nucleotides agree with TRBD2. The CDR3 consists of 15 residues. Germline V gives CDR1 SGHAT, CDR2 FQNNGV. The V gene end was trimmed by 10 bases and the J gene end by 1 base; junction bases not matched to a gene: 7. The CDR3 protein is CATGTSGLGTDTQYF. CDR3 DNA: TGTGCCACCGGGACTAGCGGTCTGGGCACAGATACGCAGTATTTT. Variable domain in full (rest from reference TRBV11-2 and TRBJ2-3): EAGVAQSPRYKIIEKRQSVAFWCNPISGHATLYWYQQILGQGPKLLIQFQNNGVVDDSQLPKDRFSAERLKGVDSTLKIQPAKLEDSAVYLCATGTSGLGTDTQYFGPGTRLTVL.

The chain carries TRBV27 and TRBJ1-2; possibly TRBD1 for D (6 bases). The CDR3 has 13 residues. Trimming took off 2 bases at V and 4 bases at J, with 8 bases between the two ends. From germline, CDR1 is MNHEY and CDR2 SMNVEV (reference sequence). The CDR3, as DNA: TGTGCCAGCAGTTTACAGGGGACCTATGGCTACACCTTC. It translates to CASSLQGTYGYTF.

This clone was seen more than once but under ten times. The CDR3 DNA reads as TGTGCCAGCAGTTACCGCCGTACAACGAACACCGGGGAGCTGTTTTTT. It codes for CASSYRRTTNTGELFF. The V gene is TRBV6-5, the J gene TRBJ2-2; D unresolved. The CDR3 covers 16 residues. V gave up 2 bases and J gave up 0 bases, with 10 bases separating them. The germline gives CDR1 MNHEY, CDR2 SVGAGI.

The chain has TRBV29-1 and TRBJ2-2, with 10 nucleotides matching TRBD2. The V and J ends lost 4 bases and 3 bases, in that order; junction bases with no gene match: 5. The CDR3 covers 15 residues. The V gene's germline CDR1 is SQVTM and CDR2 ANQGSEA. CDR3 loop: CSVGLAGEDTGELFF. The CDR3 DNA reads TGCAGCGTTGGGCTAGCGGGAGAGGACACCGGGGAGCTGTTTTTT.

This clone has only a few counts. In DNA form, the CDR3 reads TGCGCCAGCAGCTTGTTAGGGACTGTTGGGACCGGGGAGCTGTTTTTT. It specifies CASSLLGTVGTGELFF. The rearrangement uses TRBV5-1 and TRBJ2-2; possibly TRBD2 for D (6 bases). The CDR3 totals 16 residues. V was pared by 1 base and J by 5 bases, with 15 bases between. Germline CDR1 reads SGHRS; CDR2 reads YFSETQ.

V gene TRBV27 combines with J gene TRBJ2-2; 7 bases match TRBD1. The V gene end was trimmed by 5 bases and the J gene end by 4 bases; junction bases not matched to a gene: 7. Per the germline V gene, CDR1 is MNHEY and CDR2 is SMNVEV (reference sequence). The CDR3 is 15 amino acids. The CDR3 DNA reads TGTGCCAGCAGTCCCGGGACAGCACCCACCGGGGAGCTGTTTTTT. Its protein is CASSPGTAPTGELFF.

This rearrangement joins TRBV5-1 to TRBJ1-1; possibly TRBD1 for D (5 bases). The CDR3 has 14 residues. Per the germline V gene, CDR1 is SGHRS and CDR2 is YFSETQ. V was pared by 0 bases and J by 6 bases, with 12 bases between. The CDR3 sequence: CASSLDRTSSEAFF. The CDR3 nucleotides read TGCGCCAGCAGCTTGGACAGGACCTCCTCTGAAGCTTTCTTT.

The rearrangement uses TRBV27 and TRBJ1-2; 8 bases fit TRBD1. Losses at the gene ends were 4 bases for V and 4 bases for J; bases not matched to a gene: 11. Germline V gene lookup returns CDR1 MNHEY and CDR2 SMNVEV (reference sequence). This CDR3 has 16 residues. CDR3 sequence reads: CASSSTGETWGYGYTF. DNA of the CDR3: TGTGCCAGCAGTTCGACAGGGGAGACCTGGGGCTATGGCTACACCTTC.

This clone has more than one count but fewer than ten. The chain carries TRBV6-2 or TRBV6-3 and TRBJ2-1; the D gene is possibly TRBD1 (5 bases). The CDR3 consists of 17 residues. The V gene's germline CDR1 is MNHEY and CDR2 SVGEGT. The germline V and J ends were trimmed by 4 bases and 11 bases, with 27 bases remaining between them. Here the CDR3 reads CASSSPGPSWGPMKQFF. The CDR3 DNA follows: TGTGCCAGCAGTTCCCCGGGCCCCTCGTGGGGCCCAATGAAGCAGTTCTTC.

The chain recombines TRBV5-5 with TRBJ1-4, with 10 bases identical to TRBD1. The CDR3 runs to 15 residues. V trimming: 4 bases; J trimming: 7 bases; junction bases outside the gene matches: 7. CDR1 SGHKS and CDR2 YYEKEE come from the germline V gene (reference sequence). CDR3 sequence reads: CASSRDRGTGEKLFF. The CDR3, as DNA: TGTGCCAGCAGCCGGGACAGGGGAACGGGTGAAAAACTGTTTTTT.

This clone has just one count. The chain carries TRBV24-1 and TRBJ2-1, with 10 positions matching TRBD1. The CDR3 loop spans 16 amino acids. Germline V gene data show CDR1 as KGHDR and CDR2 as SFDVKD. V lost 3 bases, J lost 5 bases, and 6 bases stayed unmatched. The CDR3, as DNA: TGTGCCACCAGTGATCGATCCGGGACAGGGGACAATGAGCAGTTCTTC. Its protein is CATSDRSGTGDNEQFF.

This clone was counted between two and nine times. The chain links TRBV11-2 to TRBJ2-7; TRBD2 is a possible D gene (7 bases). V lost 1 base and J 0 bases, leaving 10 bases between the germline ends. CDR3 length: 15 amino acids. Looked up from germline, CDR1 is SGHAT and CDR2 is FQNNGV. The CDR3 loop is CASSLGGGSSYEQYF. CDR3 coding DNA: TGTGCCAGCAGCTTAGGCGGGGGCAGCTCCTACGAGCAGTACTTC. Combining the CDR3 with reference TRBV11-2 and TRBJ2-7 gives the whole variable domain EAGVAQSPRYKIIEKRQSVAFWCNPISGHATLYWYQQILGQGPKLLIQFQNNGVVDDSQLPKDRFSAERLKGVDSTLKIQPAKLEDSAVYLCASSLGGGSSYEQYFGPGTRLTVT.

The CDR3 DNA reads as TGTGCCAGCAGGCTTTTACAGGGCACCGGGGAGCTGTTTTTT. Its protein product is CASRLLQGTGELFF. The rearrangement joins TRBV6-5 to TRBJ2-2; D might be TRBD1 (6 bases). Germline V gene sequence: CDR1 MNHEY, CDR2 SVGAGI. This CDR3 has 14 residues. The V gene lost 6 bases and the J gene lost 4 bases, with 12 bases spanning the gap.

This chain uses TRBV27 with TRBJ2-5; perhaps TRBD1 as D (5 bases). The CDR3 contains 14 residues. Trimming removed 6 bases from V and 4 bases from J, with 15 bases in between. Germline CDR1 and CDR2: MNHEY and SMNVEV (reference sequence). CDR3 DNA: TGTGCCAGCAGACAGCTTACAGGTGGAGAGACCCAGTACTTC. Translation gives CASRQLTGGETQYF.

The chain recombines TRBV7-2 with TRBJ2-7; D may be TRBD2 (5 bases). CDR1 and CDR2 from the germline V gene are SGHTA and FQGNSA. The CDR3 loop spans 14 amino acids. Trimming cost V 5 bases and J 7 bases, with 18 bases left between them. CDR3 DNA: TGTGCCAGCAGCCCAGCGGTGACGGTGATGGAGCAGTACTTC. Its protein product is CASSPAVTVMEQYF.

The chain carries TRBV5-6 and TRBJ2-3, with D possibly matching TRBD1 (6 bases). Per the germline V gene, CDR1 is SGHDT and CDR2 is YYEEEE. V lost 4 bases to trimming and J lost 0 bases, with 12 bases between them. The CDR3 has 15 amino acids. CDR3 protein: CASSPLGASTDTQYF. CDR3 DNA: TGTGCCAGCAGCCCCTTGGGGGCAAGCACAGATACGCAGTATTTT.

The chain recombines TRBV2 with TRBJ1-1, with unresolved D. The CDR3 runs 13 residues. Trimming removed 6 bases from V and 1 base from J, with 9 bases in between. Germline-derived CDR1 and CDR2 are SNHLY and FYNNEI. Here the CDR3 DNA reads TGTGCCAGCAGGAGGGAATCGAACACTGAAGCTTTCTTT. This gives the protein CASRRESNTEAFF.